This T cell receptor (beta chain) comes out of a study of blood T cell repertoires in COVID-19. As for the study in general: T cells, B-cell-depleted T cells, or PBMCs supplied cDNA or gDNA.

The data were produced by immunoSEQ multiplex PCR, yet TCRdb's version contains in-frame clones alone and is incomplete. The table has approximately 280,000 clones, nearly 90% seen once. Sequenced material: PBMCs or T cells enriched from blood (not recorded which). The sequence was collected from a woman under 30 with acute COVID-19.

The CDR3 DNA sequence: TGCGCCAGCAGAATGGACAGGGGCGACCTCGGGGAGCTGTTTTTT. Its translation is CASRMDRGDLGELFF. The chain is built from TRBV5-1 and TRBJ2-2; 9 bases are a match to TRBD1. The germline gives CDR1 SGHRS, CDR2 YFSETQ. This CDR3 region has 15 residues. V shed 5 bases and J 7 bases; nucleotides not matched to a gene: 9.